This TCR beta chain originates from a study of blood T cell repertoires in COVID-19. Study background: Acute-phase and convalescent COVID-19 samples originated in the United States, Italy and Spain. The cDNA or gDNA used as material had been derived from T cells, B-cell-depleted T cells, or PBMCs.

The germline gives CDR1 MNHEY, CDR2 SVGEGT. V lost 5 bases and J lost 3, with 16 bases in between. The CDR3 sequence is 15 residues long. Assay used: immunoSEQ multiplex PCR; TCRdb lists only in-frame clones, some missing. The sample consists of around 220,000 clones, more than 70% of them appearing once. Participants, 18 to 89 years old, spanned about two dozen US areas. Cohort placement rested on clinical history that participants reported themselves. Sample: PBMCs or T cells enriched from blood (not recorded which). The rearrangement uses TRBV6-2 or TRBV6-3 and TRBJ1-2, with D possibly TRBD1 on 5 matching bases. The source is a middle-aged woman with acute COVID-19. CDR3 nucleotides: TGTGCCAGCAGTATGACAGTCGGCCGTGACTATGGCTACACCTTC. It encodes CASSMTVGRDYGYTF.